These T cell receptor beta chains were read from a single sample in a study of blood T cells in healthy people across ages. TCRdb independently ran MiXCR on the 5' RACE reads; one entry per CDR3 protein. Among 1 million or so distinct CDR3 sequences listed, under 30% were seen once. This same sample was also taken into another study, of T cells of mothers and their children.

The sample comprised blood. The receptors derive from a girl aged 2 to 9 in good health. The CDR3 runs from the conserved cysteine through the conserved F or W. The D gene is left open where the match is weak. Size is stated for part of the rows, as once, few or many counts, or as a class when the clone is expanded.

size,J,V,D,DNA,CDR3
NA,TRBJ2-5,TRBV12-3/TRBV12-4,TRBD2,TGTGCCAGCAGTTTATACCGGGTGGCTAGCGGGGGGGCGCAAGAGACCCAGTACTTC,CASSLYRVASGGAQETQYF
NA,TRBJ2-2,TRBV20-1,NA,TGCAGTGCTGTGATGCCGGCGAACACCGGGGAGCTGTTTTTT,CSAVMPANTGELFF
NA,TRBJ2-7,TRBV29-1,NA,TGCAGCTTTCGTACAGGAATGAACGAGCAGTACTTC,CSFRTGMNEQYF
NA,TRBJ1-4,TRBV12-3/TRBV12-4,NA,TGTGCCATCCAGACAGAGACTAATGAAAAACTGTTTTTT,CAIQTETNEKLFF
NA,TRBJ2-2,TRBV2,NA,TGTGCCAGCAGTGGGGGGACGAACACCGGGGAGCTGTTTTTT,CASSGGTNTGELFF
NA,TRBJ1-2,TRBV27,TRBD1,TGTGCCAGCAGGACAGGGGGCAACTATGGCTGCACCTTC,CASRTGGNYGCTF
few,TRBJ1-1,TRBV2,NA,TGTGCCAGCAGTCAATTCAATATCGGGACTGAAGCTTTCTTT,CASSQFNIGTEAFF
few,TRBJ1-3,TRBV12-3/TRBV12-4,TRBD1,TGTGCCAGCAGTTCACGACAGGGGAGGGACACCATATATTTT,CASSSRQGRDTIYF
NA,TRBJ2-5,TRBV28,NA,TGTGCCAGCAACCCGGCAGGGAGCCGTGAGACCCAGTACTTC,CASNPAGSRETQYF
NA,TRBJ2-5,TRBV29-1,TRBD2,TGCAGCGTTGCGACTAGCGGAAACCAAGAGACCCAGTACTTC,CSVATSGNQETQYF
NA,TRBJ2-5,TRBV20-1,NA,TGCGGTGCGGCCCCTGGGACGGGGACGGGAGAGACCCAGTACTTC,CGAAPGTGTGETQYF
NA,TRBJ2-5,TRBV10-3,TRBD2,TGTGCCATCAGTGGTGGGAAACGGGAGGGCCTTTCGGAGACCCAGTACTTC,CAISGGKREGLSETQYF
few,TRBJ2-1,TRBV9,TRBD1,TGTGCCAGCAGCGTCCTGGACAGGAGCTCCTACAATGAGCAGTTCTTC,CASSVLDRSSYNEQFF
NA,TRBJ2-5,TRBV15,NA,TGTGCCACCAGCAGAAGTCTGGAGACCCAGTACTTC,CATSRSLETQYF
few,TRBJ1-5,TRBV12-3/TRBV12-4,NA,TGTGCCAGCAGTATTAGCTCTGGTTATCAGCCCCAGCATTTT,CASSISSGYQPQHF
NA,TRBJ1-4,TRBV29-1,NA,TGCAGCGTTATGGACGTAGAAAAACTGTTTTTT,CSVMDVEKLFF
NA,TRBJ2-3,TRBV7-3,TRBD2,TGTGCCAGCAGCTTATGGGTGCGGGGGGAGGAAGATACGCAGTATTTT,CASSLWVRGEEDTQYF
NA,TRBJ1-2,TRBV4-3,NA,TGCGCCAGCAGCCAAGATCGCCTTAACGGAGGAGGCTACACCTTC,CASSQDRLNGGGYTF
once,TRBJ2-5,TRBV7-9,NA,TGCGCCAGCAGCCGTTGGGCGCGGAGCCAAGGGGAGACCCAGTACTTC,CASSRWARSQGETQYF
few,TRBJ2-1,TRBV6-1,TRBD2,TGTGCCACCTGGACTAGCGGGTCCTACAATGAGCAGTTCTTC,CATWTSGSYNEQFF
many,TRBJ1-2,TRBV4-3,NA,TGCGCCAGCAGCCAAGATCTAAGGGGAGAGGGCTATGGCTACACCTTC,CASSQDLRGEGYGYTF
few,TRBJ2-1,TRBV6-2/TRBV6-3,NA,TGTGCCATACGGGGCTCCTACAATGAGCAGTTCTTC,CAIRGSYNEQFF
NA,TRBJ2-7,TRBV4-3,NA,TGCGCCAGCAGCCAAGATCGGACAGATCCCTACGAGCAGTACTTC,CASSQDRTDPYEQYF
once,TRBJ2-7,TRBV7-2,TRBD2,TGTGCCAGCAGCTTAGGGACTAGCGGGATTGTCAACGAGCAGTACTTC,CASSLGTSGIVNEQYF
few,TRBJ1-5,TRBV3-1,NA,TGTGCCAGCAGCCAAGATTTAAGCCGTCAGCCCCAGCATTTT,CASSQDLSRQPQHF
NA,TRBJ2-1,TRBV12-3/TRBV12-4,TRBD1,TGTGCCAGCAGTTCCGGGACAGGGTTCTATGAGCAGTTCTTC,CASSSGTGFYEQFF
few,TRBJ2-5,TRBV5-1,NA,TGCGCCAGCAGCCGTTGGACGGAGGGGGAAGAGACCCAGTACTTC,CASSRWTEGEETQYF
NA,TRBJ2-3,TRBV7-9,NA,TGTGCCAGCAGCACCACGGCGGGGCTTACGCAGTATTTT,CASSTTAGLTQYF
NA,TRBJ1-1,TRBV28,NA,TGTGCCAGCAGCCCCCCCGTGCGGAGTGAAGCTTTCTTT,CASSPPVRSEAFF
NA,TRBJ2-1,TRBV6-5,TRBD2,TGTGCCACCACCCCGGCTAGCGGGAGGAATGAGCAGTTCTTC,CATTPASGRNEQFF
few,TRBJ1-4,TRBV6-6,TRBD1,TGTGCCAGCAGTCCAATAGGTGGGACAGAAAATGAAAAACTGTTTTTT,CASSPIGGTENEKLFF
NA,TRBJ2-6,TRBV29-1,NA,TGCAGCGTTGCAGGGAGGGGGAACGCTGGGGCCAACGTCCTGACTTTC,CSVAGRGNAGANVLTF
once,TRBJ2-1,TRBV5-1,NA,TGCGCCGGCAGCTTGGAAGGGGTCTCCTACAATGAGCAGTTCTTC,CAGSLEGVSYNEQFF
NA,TRBJ1-5,TRBV7-3,NA,TGTGCCAGCAGCTTAGCGGCCCACCAGCCCCAGCATTTT,CASSLAAHQPQHF
NA,TRBJ2-7,TRBV5-1,NA,TGCGCCAGCAGCCCTATACGTGGCGGGCCACTCTCCGAGCAGTACTTC,CASSPIRGGPLSEQYF
few,TRBJ1-3,TRBV9,NA,TGTGCCAGCAGCGTAGACCTTAACAGTGGAAACACCATATATTTT,CASSVDLNSGNTIYF
NA,TRBJ1-1,TRBV12-3/TRBV12-4,TRBD1,TGTGCCAGCAGTTCAACAGGGGGCCAAGCTTTCTTT,CASSSTGGQAFF